Shown below are 32 T cell receptor beta chains from a single sample sequenced in a study of shared clonotypes between healthy human individuals. The repertoire was sequenced with immunoSEQ multiplex PCR; TCRdb's copy has only in-frame clones and lacks some. The sample has about 2.5 million clones; 92% are singletons. The sample was naive CD4+ T cells from PBMCs. As for subset: CD45RA+ positively selected. These receptors were taken from a man in his late teens or twenties in good health. Some clones in this sample may be carry-over from other donors' samples.

The chain has TRBV4-2 and TRBJ1-4, with D unclear. The CDR3 has 14 residues. V shed 6 bases and J shed 4 bases, with 12 bases lying between them. Germline V gene sequence: CDR1 LGHNA, CDR2 YNFKEQ. Here the CDR3 DNA reads TGTGCCAGCAGTCCGGGCCGCTTTAATGAAAAACTGTTTTTT. Its protein product is CASSPGRFNEKLFF.

This chain connects TRBV28 to TRBJ2-2, with 9 nucleotides matching TRBD1. In germline, CDR1 is MDHEN, CDR2 SYDVKM. The CDR3 consists of 16 residues. After removal of 5 bases from V and 1 base from J, the junction contained 5 bases not matched to a gene. DNA for the CDR3: TGTGCCAGCAGTACACTGGGACAGGGGAACACCGGGGAGCTGTTTTTT. Its protein is CASSTLGQGNTGELFF. The whole variable domain, remainder taken from reference TRBV28 and TRBJ2-2, is DVKVTQSSRYLVKRTGEKVFLECVQDMDHENMFWYRQDPGLGLRLIYFSYDVKMKEKGDIPEGYSVSREKKERFSLILESASTNQTSMYLCASSTLGQGNTGELFFGEGSRLTVL.

The chain employs TRBV5-1 and TRBJ2-1, with D perhaps TRBD1 or TRBD2 (5 bases each). The CDR3 is 13 residues long. The V gene's germline CDR1 is SGHRS and CDR2 YFSETQ. V lost 2 bases to trimming and J lost 9 bases, with 12 bases between them. The CDR3: CASSFGARSEQFF. The CDR3 coding sequence is TGCGCCAGCAGCTTCGGGGCCCGTTCTGAGCAGTTCTTC.

This clone was recorded only once. This chain links TRBV11-2 with TRBJ2-1, with D perhaps TRBD1 (6 bases). The V and J ends lost 2 bases and 4 bases respectively, with 21 bases between them. Germline-derived CDR1 and CDR2 are SGHAT and FQNNGV. The length of the CDR3 is 18 residues. In DNA form, the CDR3 reads TGTGCCAGCAGCTTACTCAGCTCAGGGGTTCCCCTATACAATGAGCAGTTCTTC. It is translated as CASSLLSSGVPLYNEQFF.

The chain couples TRBV30 to TRBJ1-2; tentatively, D is TRBD1 (6 bases). Between the trimmed V and J ends, which lost 2 bases and 7 bases, there was a span of 20 bases. CDR1 is GTSNPN, CDR2 SVGIG, per germline (reference sequence). The CDR3 is 15 amino acids. This CDR3 reads CAWSPPTLGGSGYTF. CDR3 coding DNA: TGTGCCTGGAGTCCTCCAACTTTGGGGGGCTCTGGCTACACCTTC. Full variable domain (remainder filled in from reference TRBV30 and TRBJ1-2): SQTIHQWPATLVQPVGSPLSLECTVEGTSNPNLYWYRQAAGRGLQLLFYSVGIGQISSEVPQNLSASRPQDRQFILSSKKLLLSDSGFYLCAWSPPTLGGSGYTFGSGTRLTVV.

This clone was seen a single time. The rearrangement uses TRBV7-9 and TRBJ1-3; no definite D call. Germline assignment: CDR1 SEHNR and CDR2 FQNEAQ (reference sequence). V was pared by 8 bases and J by 2 bases, with 10 bases between. CDR3 length equals 13 residues. CDR3 sequence: CASVRGAGNTIYF. CDR3 nucleotides: TGTGCCAGCGTCCGCGGAGCTGGAAACACCATATATTTT.

The chain combines TRBV6-1 with TRBJ2-6, with D perhaps matching TRBD1 (6 bases). Germline V gene data show CDR1 as MNHNS and CDR2 as SASEGT. With 7 bases removed from V and 1 base from J, the gap between germline ends came to 8 bases. The CDR3 runs 14 residues. In DNA form, the CDR3 reads TGTGCCAGCATGGGGGCATCTGGGGCCAACGTCCTGACTTTC. As protein: CASMGASGANVLTF.

The CDR3 sequence: CAILSSPPEAFF. DNA of the CDR3: TGTGCCATCTTATCGTCACCACCTGAAGCTTTCTTT. The chain uses TRBV28 and TRBJ1-1; D is ambiguous. From germline, CDR1 is MDHEN and CDR2 SYDVKM. This CDR3 region has 12 residues. With 10 bases removed from V and 6 bases from J, the gap between germline ends came to 15 bases.

This clone turned up a few times. V and J are TRBV29-1 and TRBJ1-1; perhaps TRBD1 as D (5 bases). This CDR3 is built from 11 residues. V was pared by 7 bases and J by 7 bases, with 13 bases between. CDR1 and CDR2 (germline): SQVTM, ANQGSEA. CDR3 bases: TGCAGCGCCCCGAGGGGACTTGAAGCTTTCTTT. It codes for CSAPRGLEAFF.

This chain links TRBV29-1 with TRBJ2-5; D is perhaps TRBD2 (7 bases). The ends were cut back, 8 bases at V and 5 bases at J, with 18 bases in the middle. Germline V gene lookup returns CDR1 SQVTM and CDR2 ANQGSEA. This CDR3 region has 13 residues. The CDR3 sequence is CSFRGGGSETQYF. The CDR3 DNA reads as TGCAGCTTCAGGGGAGGGGGATCCGAGACCCAGTACTTC.

This sequence joins TRBV9 and TRBJ1-6; TRBD1 aligns across 8 bases. V gave up 3 bases and J gave up 6 bases; unmatched junction bases: 2. Germline V gene data show CDR1 as SGDLS and CDR2 as YYNGEE. This CDR3 is built from 14 residues. CDR3 nucleotides: TGTGCCAGCAGCGAGGGACAGGTTAATTCACCCCTCCACTTT. This translates into CASSEGQVNSPLHF.

The chain carries TRBV7-2 and TRBJ2-5; D gene uncertain. Germline V CDR1 and CDR2: SGHTA, FQGNSA. The V end lost 5 bases, the J end lost 5 bases, and 12 bases lay between the germline ends. The CDR3 sequence is 13 residues long. DNA for the CDR3: TGTGCCAGCAGCCCCATGGGGTGGGAGACCCAGTACTTC. Protein sequence: CASSPMGWETQYF. Combining the CDR3 with reference TRBV7-2 and TRBJ2-5 gives the whole variable domain GAGVSQSPSNKVTEKGKDVELRCDPISGHTALYWYRQSLGQGLEFLIYFQGNSAPDKSGLPSDRFSAERTGGSVSTLTIQRTQQEDSAVYLCASSPMGWETQYFGPGTRLLVL.

The V call is TRBV19, the J call TRBJ1-1; TRBD1 matches at 7 bases. Germline CDR1 reads LNHDA; CDR2 reads SQIVND (reference sequence). This CDR3 comprises 12 residues. Losses at the gene ends were 10 bases for V and 4 bases for J; bases not matched to a gene: 6. CDR3 nucleotide sequence: TGTGCCACACAGGGGTTGTTCACTGAAGCTTTCTTT. It codes for CATQGLFTEAFF.

The V call is TRBV5-1, the J call TRBJ2-3; possible D gene TRBD2, 6 bases. Trimming removed 0 bases from V and 2 bases from J, with 13 bases in between. The CDR3 is made up of 16 amino acids. CDR1 is SGHRS and CDR2 is YFSETQ in the germline V gene. CDR3 amino acids: CASSLGVAANTDTQYF. The CDR3, as DNA: TGCGCCAGCAGCTTGGGAGTAGCGGCTAACACAGATACGCAGTATTTT.

The chain uses TRBV7-9 and TRBJ2-3; TRBD2 aligns across 13 bases. The CDR3 contains 16 residues. Germline-derived CDR1 and CDR2 are SEHNR and FQNEAQ (reference sequence). V lost 5 bases, J lost 5 bases, and 7 bases stayed unmatched. The CDR3 reads CASSRTSGRGGDTQYF. DNA of the CDR3: TGTGCCAGCAGCCGCACTAGCGGGAGGGGGGGAGATACGCAGTATTTT.

The rearrangement joins TRBV30 to TRBJ2-7; 9 nucleotides agree with TRBD1. Looked up from germline, CDR1 is GTSNPN and CDR2 is SVGIG (reference sequence). V lost 3 bases to trimming and J lost 3 bases; unmatched junction nucleotides: 6. CDR3 size: 14 residues. The CDR3 sequence: CAWSGQGRLYEQYF. CDR3 sequence (DNA): TGTGCCTGGAGCGGACAGGGGAGGCTCTACGAGCAGTACTTC.

V gene TRBV5-8 combines with J gene TRBJ1-4; TRBD1 aligns across 10 bases. Trimming removed 4 bases from V and 7 bases from J; junction bases left unmatched: 7. Germline CDR1 SGHTS, CDR2 YDEGEE. CDR3 length equals 15 residues. The CDR3 DNA reads as TGTGCCAGCAGCGCTAGGGACAGGGGTGGTGAAAAACTGTTTTTT. Its translation is CASSARDRGGEKLFF.

Note on this clone: At the DNA level, this CDR3 is encoded by other sequences in the same sample as well. The chain carries TRBV18 and TRBJ2-7; a possible D gene is TRBD1 (6 bases). Germline loops: CDR1 KGHSH, CDR2 LQKENI. Deletions cut 6 bases from V and 4 bases from J, with 16 bases between. The CDR3 totals 14 residues. The CDR3 nucleotides read TGTGCCAGCTCCCCAGGACAGATTTCTTACGAGCAGTACTTC. Residues: CASSPGQISYEQYF.

This chain uses TRBV7-9 with TRBJ1-5; 7 bases fit TRBD1. CDR3 length: 13 amino acids. CDR1 and CDR2 from the germline V gene are SEHNR and FQNEAQ (reference sequence). The ends lost 9 bases at V and 1 base at J; junction bases unmatched: 3. The CDR3 protein is CASQQGSNQPQHF. CDR3 nucleotides: TGTGCCAGTCAACAGGGGAGCAATCAGCCCCAGCATTTT.

The rearrangement joins TRBV10-1 to TRBJ2-2, with 7 nucleotides matching TRBD1. CDR1 and CDR2 (germline): WNHNN, SYGVQD (reference sequence). This CDR3 region has 16 residues. After removal of 6 bases from V and 2 bases from J, the junction contained 9 bases not matched to a gene. In DNA, the CDR3 is TGCGCCAGCAGCCAGGCGGCAGGGGGTAACACCGGGGAGCTGTTTTTT. Protein sequence: CASSQAAGGNTGELFF.

This chain joins TRBV5-1 and TRBJ2-5, with D possibly matching TRBD1 (6 bases). Germline lookup yields CDR1 SGHRS and CDR2 YFSETQ. The CDR3 loop spans 16 amino acids. Trimming left V 1 base short and J 1 base short, with 14 bases between. CDR3 nucleotides: TGCGCCAGCAGCTTGAGGGACAACTCGTTCCAAGAGACCCAGTACTTC. It translates to CASSLRDNSFQETQYF.

V and J are TRBV7-6 and TRBJ2-3; TRBD1 matches 9 bases. J lost 4 bases, V lost 4 bases, and 12 bases had no gene match. CDR3 length equals 17 residues. Germline V CDR1 and CDR2: SGHVS, FNYEAQ. The CDR3 here is CASSSIRRQGGADTQYF. The CDR3 coding sequence is TGTGCCAGCAGCTCAATCAGAAGACAGGGGGGAGCAGATACGCAGTATTTT.

The count of this clone is one. The J gene is TRBJ2-5, the V gene TRBV6-6; tentatively, D is TRBD2 (6 bases). CDR1 and CDR2 (germline): MNHNY, SVGAGI (reference sequence). There are 13 residues in the CDR3. Trimming took off 6 bases at V and 5 bases at J, with 13 bases between the two ends. The CDR3 region has the DNA TGTGCCAGCAGGCGGGACCCAGCGGAGACCCAGTACTTC. Amino acid sequence: CASRRDPAETQYF.

The chain recombines TRBV19 with TRBJ2-2, with 9 positions matching TRBD1. Trimming took 5 bases from V and 4 from J; bases not matched to a gene: 8. Germline V lookup: CDR1 LNHDA, CDR2 SQIVND (reference sequence). There are 16 residues in the CDR3. The CDR3 here is CASSVGTGIGTGELFF. In DNA, the CDR3 is TGTGCCAGTAGTGTGGGGACAGGGATAGGCACCGGGGAGCTGTTTTTT.

V gene TRBV18 combines with J gene TRBJ2-2; D gene unclear. The V gene lost 2 bases and the J gene lost 3 bases, with 7 bases spanning the gap. CDR3 size: 14 residues. Looked up from germline, CDR1 is KGHSH and CDR2 is LQKENI. Here the CDR3 DNA reads TGTGCCAGCTCACCAATGTACGACACCGGGGAGCTGTTTTTT. It codes for CASSPMYDTGELFF.

This chain connects TRBV11-1 to TRBJ2-2, with 9 bases fitting TRBD2. From germline, CDR1 is SGHAT and CDR2 FQDESV (reference sequence). The junction had 7 bases not matched to a gene; V was cut back by 2 bases and J by 9 bases. The CDR3 sequence is 15 residues long. CDR3 in amino acids: CASSLMREGRRELFF. The CDR3 DNA is TGTGCCAGCAGCTTAATGCGGGAGGGCCGAAGGGAGCTGTTTTTT.

The V gene is TRBV5-1, the J gene TRBJ2-7, with a tentative D call TRBD2 (5 bases). The germline CDR1 and CDR2 sequences are SGHRS and YFSETQ. This CDR3 is 15 amino acids long. V lost 0 bases to trimming and J lost 1 base, with 11 bases between them. The CDR3 protein is CASSLGGFRSYEQYF. The CDR3 nucleotides read TGCGCCAGCAGCTTGGGAGGGTTCAGGTCCTACGAGCAGTACTTC.

Comments on this clone: The sample has other DNA sequences that encode this CDR3 too. The CDR3, as DNA: TGTGCCTGGACTGGTGATAGCAATCAGCCCCAGCATTTT. It codes for CAWTGDSNQPQHF. The rearrangement joins TRBV30 to TRBJ1-5, with no clear D. From germline, CDR1 is GTSNPN and CDR2 SVGIG (reference sequence). CDR3 size: 13 residues. Trimming stripped 4 bases from V and 0 bases from J, with 7 bases between.

Remarks on this clone: Because the CDR3's place on the DNA is in doubt, the DNA is left out and the CDR3 is given as listed by TCRdb. This sequence joins TRBV7-6 and TRBJ1-2. The CDR3 length equals 13 residues, ends included. Germline V gives CDR1 SGHVS, CDR2 FNYEAQ. This CDR3 is CASSFGPGYGYTF.

A few counts support this clone. This rearrangement joins TRBV5-1 to TRBJ1-1, with 7 positions matching TRBD1. V shed 7 bases, J shed 2 bases, and the junction held 5 bases outside the gene matches. Germline assignment: CDR1 SGHRS and CDR2 YFSETQ. This CDR3 has 13 amino acids. The CDR3 sequence: CASYGTANTEAFF. Here the CDR3 DNA reads TGCGCCAGCTATGGGACAGCCAACACTGAAGCTTTCTTT.

The V and J genes are TRBV29-1 and TRBJ2-5; 7 positions match TRBD2. Germline values: CDR1 SQVTM, CDR2 ANQGSEA. V lost 7 bases to trimming and J lost 4 bases; unmatched junction nucleotides: 6. CDR3 length: 12 residues. CDR3 sequence (DNA): TGCAGCGCCGGCAGGGAGGGAGAGACCCAGTACTTC. Translating it yields CSAGREGETQYF.

This chain connects TRBV6-1 to TRBJ1-3; tentatively, D is TRBD1 (6 bases). Per the germline V gene, CDR1 is MNHNS and CDR2 is SASEGT. The V end lost 4 bases, the J end lost 0 bases, and 16 bases lay between the germline ends. This CDR3 contains 17 residues. Here the CDR3 DNA reads TGTGCCAGCAGTGGAGACGGCAGGGGCCGCTCTGGAAACACCATATATTTT. Translated: CASSGDGRGRSGNTIYF.